This entry is about one T cell receptor beta chain. Its matching antigen is unknown. Sequencing was performed with immunoSEQ multiplex PCR; in TCRdb, only in-frame clones are kept and a portion is missing. Here the sample spans about 2.4 million clones, 80% to 95% being singletons. Germline V gene data show CDR1 as LGHNA and CDR2 as YNFKEQ. The CDR3 contains 15 residues. Trimming shortened V by 1 base and J by 2 bases, and 9 bases separated the two germline ends. This entry is derived from a study of shared clonotypes between healthy human individuals. On the study more broadly: Each donor's CD4 naive and CD4 memory cells filled three plates apiece, CD8 naive two, and CD8 memory one.

Study-wide findings and caveats: What naive subsets generally showed was a larger estimated richness than memory subsets showed.

Sample: naive CD4+ T cells from PBMCs. Noted subset: CD45RA+ positively selected. The clonotype was recovered from a young man in good health. Some clones in this sample may be carry-over from other donors' samples. This chain joins TRBV4-2 and TRBJ1-3; D unresolved. CDR3 protein: CASSQARPPGNTIYF. The CDR3 bases are TGTGCCAGCAGCCAAGCCCGCCCCCCTGGAAACACCATATATTTT.